A selection of T cell receptor beta chains follows, all from one sample in a study of post-analysis software for immune sequencing data. TCRdb passed the PCR reads through MiXCR, listing each CDR3 protein once. Of 450,000 to 650,000 distinct CDR3 sequences listed, roughly 40% were seen once; the top ten hold about 1.8%. Sample: blood. These receptors came from a girl aged 10-17 years with multiple sclerosis. Each CDR3 is given with its conserved first and last residue. The D gene is left open where the match is weak. A row's size may be missing; if present it is once, few, many or a size class.

j_call v_call d_call clone_size cdr3_aa cdr3_nt
TRBJ1-1 TRBV3-1 NA NA CASSQEGNRPEAFF TGTGCCAGCAGCCAAGAAGGTAACAGGCCTGAAGCTTTCTTT
TRBJ2-7 TRBV29-1 NA NA CSVAGSHEQYF TGCAGCGTTGCGGGATCCCACGAGCAGTACTTC
TRBJ1-5 TRBV15 NA few CATSGDRRRDNQPQHF TGTGCCACCAGCGGAGACAGGAGAAGGGACAATCAGCCCCAGCATTTT
TRBJ1-2 TRBV7-9 NA NA CASSLDGRVGYTF TGTGCCAGCAGCTTAGACGGGCGTGTGGGCTACACCTTC
TRBJ1-2 TRBV4-2 NA NA CASSQDAIPRYGYTF TGTGCCAGCAGCCAAGATGCAATCCCGCGCTATGGCTACACCTTC
TRBJ2-3 TRBV12-3/TRBV12-4 NA few CASRWGSTDTQYF TGTGCCAGCAGATGGGGCAGCACAGATACGCAGTATTTT
TRBJ1-2 TRBV2 NA once CASVRTEGYGYTF TGTGCCAGCGTAAGGACAGAGGGCTATGGCTACACCTTC
TRBJ2-1 TRBV7-9 NA NA CASSLRIGTYNEQFF TGTGCCAGCAGCTTACGGATAGGTACCTACAATGAGCAGTTCTTC
TRBJ2-2 TRBV29-1 NA NA CSVGQSTGELFF TGCAGCGTTGGACAGTCTACCGGGGAGCTGTTTTTT
TRBJ2-2 TRBV9 NA NA CASTHSSGTGELFF TGTGCCAGCACCCACTCGTCAGGCACCGGGGAGCTGTTTTTT
TRBJ2-7 TRBV10-2 TRBD2 few CASGEGGSSYEQYF TGCGCCAGTGGGGAGGGCGGGAGCTCCTACGAGCAGTACTTC
TRBJ2-1 TRBV7-9 NA NA CASSLWKGDNSYNEQFF TGTGCCAGCAGCTTATGGAAGGGGGACAACTCCTACAATGAGCAGTTCTTC
TRBJ2-7 TRBV29-1 NA many CSVESRDYEQYF TGCAGCGTTGAGAGCAGGGACTACGAGCAGTACTTC
TRBJ1-2 TRBV25-1 TRBD1 few CASGQGSGYTF TGTGCCAGCGGACAGGGAAGTGGCTACACCTTC
TRBJ2-7 TRBV20-1 NA few CSARDRTYEQYF TGCAGTGCTAGAGATCGAACCTACGAGCAGTACTTC
TRBJ1-5 TRBV4-2 NA NA CASSQDKAANQPQHF TGTGCCAGCAGCCAAGATAAGGCAGCGAATCAGCCCCAGCATTTT
TRBJ2-7 TRBV5-1 NA NA CASSLGEEPYEQYF TGCGCCAGCAGCTTGGGGGAGGAACCCTACGAGCAGTACTTC
TRBJ2-4 TRBV6-4 TRBD2 few CASSDLGLAGVLAKNIQYF TGTGCCAGCAGTGACCTGGGACTAGCGGGGGTACTAGCCAAAAACATTCAGTACTTC
TRBJ1-2 TRBV12-3/TRBV12-4 NA NA CASSLATSRVYGYTF TGTGCCAGCAGTTTAGCAACCAGTCGGGTCTATGGCTACACCTTC
TRBJ2-5 TRBV10-3 NA few CAISDSDSPTQYF TGTGCCATCAGTGACTCGGACAGCCCAACCCAGTACTTC
TRBJ2-1 TRBV5-1 NA NA CASSLSGVSYNEQFF TGCGCCAGCAGCTTGTCGGGGGTATCCTACAATGAGCAGTTCTTC
TRBJ1-5 TRBV12-3/TRBV12-4 NA few CASSQGTNQPQHF TGTGCCAGCAGCCAGGGGACCAATCAGCCCCAGCATTTT
TRBJ1-2 TRBV29-1 NA NA CTAGADYGYTF TGCACCGCGGGGGCGGACTATGGCTACACCTTC
TRBJ2-7 TRBV12-3/TRBV12-4 TRBD2 NA CASSNRIGGSVYEQYF TGTGCCAGCAGTAATCGAATAGGCGGGAGTGTCTACGAGCAGTACTTC
TRBJ2-7 TRBV7-9 NA few CASSPKTPSYEQYF TGTGCCAGCAGCCCCAAGACCCCCTCCTACGAGCAGTACTTC
TRBJ1-1 TRBV13 NA NA CASSGSLNTEAFF TGTGCCAGCAGCGGATCGCTGAACACTGAAGCTTTCTTT
TRBJ2-7 TRBV6-5 NA few CASSYFSGSYEQYF TGTGCCAGCAGTTACTTTTCAGGCAGCTACGAGCAGTACTTC
TRBJ2-7 TRBV7-9 NA few CASSFPLASGPRTYEQYF TGTGCCAGCAGCTTCCCCCTGGCTTCCGGGCCCAGGACCTACGAGCAGTACTTC
TRBJ2-7 TRBV7-9 NA few CASSLGGHLNEQYF TGTGCCAGCAGCTTGGGGGGACATCTCAACGAGCAGTACTTC
TRBJ2-6 TRBV19 NA NA CASSMGGTVGANVLTF TGTGCCAGTAGTATGGGGGGGACAGTGGGGGCCAACGTCCTGACTTTC
TRBJ2-1 TRBV7-7 NA NA CASSRRGGDEQFF TGTGCTAGCAGCCGCCGGGGCGGCGACGAGCAGTTCTTC
TRBJ2-1 TRBV29-1 NA NA CSVEVRSAAGNEQFF TGCAGCGTTGAAGTTCGGAGCGCAGCTGGGAATGAGCAGTTCTTC
TRBJ2-5 TRBV2 NA NA CASTEGNLETQYF TGTGCCAGCACTGAGGGTAATCTAGAGACCCAGTACTTC
TRBJ2-7 TRBV4-1 TRBD1 NA CASSLSYRGPYEQYF TGCGCCAGCAGCCTCTCCTACAGGGGACCCTACGAGCAGTACTTC
TRBJ2-7 TRBV6-1 NA NA CATGGTYEQYF TGTGCCACCGGCGGCACCTACGAGCAGTACTTC
TRBJ2-5 TRBV29-1 TRBD1 NA CSAEGQGAPETQYF TGCAGCGCTGAGGGGCAGGGGGCGCCTGAGACCCAGTACTTC
TRBJ2-3 TRBV3-1 NA NA CASGARDGTTDTQYF TGTGCCAGCGGGGCCAGGGACGGGACCACAGATACGCAGTATTTT
TRBJ1-2 TRBV3-1 TRBD1 NA CASSQDLKGRGLLSYGYTF TGTGCCAGCAGCCAAGATTTGAAAGGCAGGGGGCTTCTATCCTATGGCTACACCTTC